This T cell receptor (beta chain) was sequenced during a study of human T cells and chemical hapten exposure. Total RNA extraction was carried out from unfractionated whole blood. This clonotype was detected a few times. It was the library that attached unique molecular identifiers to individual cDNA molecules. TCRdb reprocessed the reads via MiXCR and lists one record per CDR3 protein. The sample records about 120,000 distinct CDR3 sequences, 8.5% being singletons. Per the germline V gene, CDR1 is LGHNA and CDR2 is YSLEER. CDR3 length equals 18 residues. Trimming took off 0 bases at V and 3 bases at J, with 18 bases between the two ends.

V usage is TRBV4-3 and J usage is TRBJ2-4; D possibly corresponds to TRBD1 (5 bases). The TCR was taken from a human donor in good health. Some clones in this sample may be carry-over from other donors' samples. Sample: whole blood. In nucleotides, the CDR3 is TGCGCCAGCAGCCAAGATCCACAAAGTTATAGGGGCAAAAACATTCAGTACTTC. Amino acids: CASSQDPQSYRGKNIQYF.